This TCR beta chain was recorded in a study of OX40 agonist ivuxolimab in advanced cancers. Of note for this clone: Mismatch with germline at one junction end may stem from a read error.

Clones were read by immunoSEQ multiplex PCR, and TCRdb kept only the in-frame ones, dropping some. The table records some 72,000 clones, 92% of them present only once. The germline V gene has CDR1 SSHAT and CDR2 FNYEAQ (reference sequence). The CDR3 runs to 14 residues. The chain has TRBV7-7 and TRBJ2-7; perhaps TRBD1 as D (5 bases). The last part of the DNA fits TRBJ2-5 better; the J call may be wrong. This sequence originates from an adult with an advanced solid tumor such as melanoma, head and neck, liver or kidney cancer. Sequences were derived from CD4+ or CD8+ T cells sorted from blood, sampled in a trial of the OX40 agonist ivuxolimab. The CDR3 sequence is CASSSSTVQETQYF. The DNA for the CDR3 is TGTGCTAGCAGCTCCTCGACAGTCCAGGAGACCCAGTACTTC.